This TCR beta chain is from a study of blood T cells in healthy people across ages. Turning to the study itself: Through template switching, about one barcoded beta molecule was captured per two T cells, as measured in model experiments.

Primed by a sample-barcoded 5' primer and a J-beta primer mix, a second PCR proceeded for 7 to 11 cycles. A tag from a template-switch adaptor with 12 random nucleotides marked each cDNA molecule. A minimum of 2.5 million CDR3-containing paired-end reads was obtained for each sample. TCRdb independently ran MiXCR on the 5' RACE reads; one entry per CDR3 protein. The repertoire holds around 970,000 distinct CDR3 sequences, with just over 50% as singletons. Every sample gave at least 6 micrograms of total RNA when it was extracted. The sample comprised blood. This clonotype was obtained from a woman aged 60 to 75 in good health.

The CDR3 coding sequence is TGCAGTGCTCCGAAGCCGTGGGGTCTTGGATCCGAGCAGTACTTC. This translates into CSAPKPWGLGSEQYF. The genes are TRBV20-1 and TRBJ2-5, with D unclear. The DNA matches TRBJ2-7 better at its end, which makes the J call doubtful. Germline-derived CDR1 and CDR2 are DFQATT and SNEGSKA (reference sequence). The CDR3 is 15 amino acids.